This T cell receptor (beta chain) comes out of a study of cytomegalovirus exposure and HLA in healthy donors. TCRdb's copy holds only in-frame clones and misses some; the assay was immunoSEQ multiplex PCR. Of under 250,000 clones listed, about 81% are singletons. Trimming removed 6 bases from V and 0 bases from J, with 15 bases in between. The CDR3 has 15 residues. Germline loops: CDR1 KGHSH, CDR2 LQKENI. The sample comprised PBMCs. This sequence joins TRBV18 and TRBJ2-7; D may be TRBD1 (6 bases). This TCR was sampled from a woman in her 30s in good health and CMV-seronegative. The CDR3 bases are TGTGCCAGCTCTTTGGACAGCTCCCCCTCCTACGAGCAGTACTTC. Amino acids: CASSLDSSPSYEQYF.